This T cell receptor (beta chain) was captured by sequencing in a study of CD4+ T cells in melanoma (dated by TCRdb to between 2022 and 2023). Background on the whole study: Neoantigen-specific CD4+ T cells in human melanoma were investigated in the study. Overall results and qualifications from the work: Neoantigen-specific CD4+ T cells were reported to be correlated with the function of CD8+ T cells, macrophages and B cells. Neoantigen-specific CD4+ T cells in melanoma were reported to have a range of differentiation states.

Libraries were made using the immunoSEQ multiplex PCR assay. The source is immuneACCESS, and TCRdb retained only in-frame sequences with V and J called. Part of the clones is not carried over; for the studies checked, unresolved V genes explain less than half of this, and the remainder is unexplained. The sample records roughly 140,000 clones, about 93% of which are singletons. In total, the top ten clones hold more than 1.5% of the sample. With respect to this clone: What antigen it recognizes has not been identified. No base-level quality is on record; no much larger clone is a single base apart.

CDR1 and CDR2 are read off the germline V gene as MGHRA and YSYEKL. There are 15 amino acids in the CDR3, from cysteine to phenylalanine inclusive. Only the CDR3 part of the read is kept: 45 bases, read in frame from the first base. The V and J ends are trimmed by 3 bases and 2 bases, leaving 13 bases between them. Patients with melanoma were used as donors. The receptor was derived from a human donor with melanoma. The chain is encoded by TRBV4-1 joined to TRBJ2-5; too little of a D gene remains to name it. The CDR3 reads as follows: CASSQLSTRQETQYF. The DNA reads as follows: TGCGCCAGCAGCCAGCTCTCGACCCGACAAGAGACCCAGTACTTC.